The T cell receptor beta chain under discussion was sequenced for a study of control samples from healthy donors and cancer patients. After removal of 5 bases from V and 5 bases from J, the junction contained 3 bases not matched to a gene. This CDR3 contains 13 residues. The germline gives CDR1 MNHEY, CDR2 SVGAGI. Using immunoSEQ multiplex PCR, the repertoire was profiled, and TCRdb retains in-frame clones only, with some absent. Altogether 100,000 to 150,000 clones are present, 90% being singletons, with the ten largest covering approximately 2.7%. This chain connects TRBV6-5 to TRBJ2-7, with 10 bases fitting TRBD1. The receptor comes from a young man in good health. The sequenced material came from blood. CDR3 in amino acids: CASSRQGADEQYF. DNA for the CDR3: TGTGCCAGCAGTCGACAGGGGGCGGACGAGCAGTACTTC.